One sample yielded the 17 T cell receptor beta chains listed below, sequenced in a study of blood T cell repertoires in COVID-19. Profiling relied on immunoSEQ multiplex PCR, and the TCRdb table lists in-frame clones only, not all of them. The table records 150,000 to 200,000 clones, around four fifths of them present only once. Sequencing used peripheral blood. The receptors come from a man aged 55 to 70 with COVID-19, enrolled during active disease.

The genes are TRBV5-6 and TRBJ1-2; D is unclear. CDR3 size: 15 residues. Germline values: CDR1 SGHDT, CDR2 YYEEEE. V shed 0 bases and J shed 8 bases, with 17 bases lying between them. The CDR3 spells CASSLAGRTEGGYTF. CDR3 nucleotide sequence: TGTGCCAGCAGCTTGGCCGGGAGGACCGAAGGGGGCTACACCTTC. The complete variable domain, with remaining parts taken from reference TRBV5-6 and TRBJ1-2, reads DAGVTQSPTHLIKTRGQQVTLRCSPKSGHDTVSWYQQALGQGPQFIFQYYEEEERQRGNFPDRFSGHQFPNYSSELNVNALLLGDSALYLCASSLAGRTEGGYTFGSGTRLTVV.

The V gene is TRBV6-2 or TRBV6-3, the J gene TRBJ2-1; 7 positions agree with TRBD1. The V gene's germline CDR1 is MNHEY and CDR2 SVGEGT. Trimming took 2 bases from V and 4 from J; bases not matched to a gene: 2. This CDR3 is 14 amino acids long. The chain's CDR3 is CASSYGTAYNEQFF. The CDR3, as DNA: TGTGCCAGCAGTTACGGGACAGCTTACAATGAGCAGTTCTTC.

The V call is TRBV19, the J call TRBJ2-5; 7 positions agree with TRBD1. The germline gives CDR1 LNHDA, CDR2 SQIVND (reference sequence). V lost 6 bases to trimming and J lost 5 bases; unmatched junction nucleotides: 21. CDR3 size: 18 residues. Here the CDR3 reads CASSPLLLPGQMRETQYF. In DNA, the CDR3 is TGTGCCAGTAGCCCCTTGTTACTCCCGGGACAGATGAGGGAGACCCAGTACTTC.

The chain uses TRBV28 and TRBJ1-1; D gene uncertain. This CDR3 is built from 13 residues. Trimming cost V 3 bases and J 3 bases, with 8 bases left between them. The germline V gene encodes CDR1 MDHEN and CDR2 SYDVKM. CDR3 loop: CASSFRGYTEAFF. The DNA for the CDR3 is TGTGCCAGCAGTTTTCGCGGATACACTGAAGCTTTCTTT.

About this clone: The sample holds other DNA sequences that translate to the same CDR3. The chain combines TRBV6-5 with TRBJ1-1, with TRBD1 as a possible D gene (6 bases). In germline, CDR1 is MNHEY, CDR2 SVGAGI. Deletions cut 7 bases from V and 0 bases from J, with 15 bases between. The CDR3 runs 15 residues. This CDR3 is CASTRGGAMNTEAFF. In nucleotides, the CDR3 is TGTGCCAGCACTAGAGGGGGAGCGATGAACACTGAAGCTTTCTTT.

In its sample, this clone was seen a few times. The chain is built from TRBV12-5 and TRBJ1-3; tentative D call: TRBD1 (6 bases). Per germline, CDR1 LGHNT and CDR2 FRNRAP. V lost 0 bases, J lost 4 bases, and 10 bases lay in between. This CDR3 comprises 15 residues. CDR3 sequence: CASGLVRGSGNTIYF. The CDR3 nucleotides read TGTGCTAGTGGTTTGGTCAGGGGCTCAGGAAACACCATATATTTT.

This clone was seen only a few times. This chain uses TRBV30 with TRBJ1-1; TRBD1 is a possible D gene (5 bases). CDR1 and CDR2 from the germline V gene are GTSNPN and SVGIG (reference sequence). This CDR3 spans 14 amino acids. V lost 8 bases and J lost 4, with 20 bases in between. CDR3 in DNA: TGTGCCGGCATAGGAGGGGCAGGACGCACTGAAGCTTTCTTT. Amino acids: CAGIGGAGRTEAFF. Full variable domain (missing parts from reference TRBV30 and TRBJ1-1): SQTIHQWPATLVQPVGSPLSLECTVEGTSNPNLYWYRQAAGRGLQLLFYSVGIGQISSEVPQNLSASRPQDRQFILSSKKLLLSDSGFYLCAGIGGAGRTEAFFGQGTRLTVV.

The J gene is TRBJ2-1, the V gene TRBV27; perhaps TRBD2 as D (5 bases). Germline values: CDR1 MNHEY, CDR2 SMNVEV (reference sequence). V lost 5 bases and J 0 bases, leaving 11 bases between the germline ends. The CDR3 length is 15 residues. In nucleotides, the CDR3 is TGTGCCAGCAGTCGAGGACTCAGCTCCTACAATGAGCAGTTCTTC. The encoded protein is CASSRGLSSYNEQFF.

This chain connects TRBV6-5 to TRBJ1-6; a possible D gene is TRBD1 (6 bases). Germline loops: CDR1 MNHEY, CDR2 SVGAGI. The CDR3 sequence is 14 residues long. Trimming pared 5 bases from V and 5 bases from J, leaving 10 bases between. The CDR3 spells CASSRGQNNSPLHF. The CDR3 nucleotides are TGTGCCAGCAGTCGCGGACAGAATAATTCACCCCTCCACTTT.

The chain carries TRBV9 and TRBJ1-6, with 9 bases fitting TRBD1. After removal of 4 bases from V and 7 bases from J, the junction contained 12 bases not matched to a gene. The V gene's germline CDR1 is SGDLS and CDR2 YYNGEE. CDR3 length: 17 amino acids. The CDR3 loop reads CASSPTSGQGRNSPLHF. The DNA of the CDR3 is TGTGCCAGCAGCCCCACCTCGGGACAGGGTAGGAATTCACCCCTCCACTTT.

CDR3: CASSRGLPSSYNEQFF. The CDR3 DNA reads TGCGCCAGCAGCCGTGGACTGCCAAGCTCCTACAATGAGCAGTTCTTC. V usage is TRBV5-1 and J usage is TRBJ2-1, with D perhaps matching TRBD2 (5 bases). Per the germline V gene, CDR1 is SGHRS and CDR2 is YFSETQ. The CDR3 length is 16 residues. Trimming removed 4 bases at V and 0 bases at J, with 14 bases between.

For the CDR3, the DNA is TGTGCCAGCTCCTTACTCGGGGATTTCCAAGAGACCCAGTACTTC. Translation gives CASSLLGDFQETQYF. The gene calls are TRBV18 and TRBJ2-5; a weak D match, TRBD2 (5 bases). Trimming stripped 6 bases from V and 1 base from J, with 15 bases between. The CDR3 consists of 15 residues. Germline-derived CDR1 and CDR2 are KGHSH and LQKENI.

This sequence joins TRBV5-1 and TRBJ1-1, with unresolved D. This CDR3 region has 14 residues. The germline CDR1 and CDR2 sequences are SGHRS and YFSETQ. Trimming left V 4 bases short and J 0 bases short, with 10 bases between. The CDR3 loop reads CASSPLVMNTEAFF. CDR3 nucleotide sequence: TGCGCCAGCAGCCCCCTAGTAATGAACACTGAAGCTTTCTTT.

The chain uses TRBV4-2 and TRBJ1-4; 9 bases map to TRBD1. Germline CDR1 and CDR2: LGHNA and YNFKEQ. Trimming removed 0 bases from V and 7 bases from J; junction bases left unmatched: 3. CDR3 length: 15 residues. In DNA form, the CDR3 reads TGTGCCAGCAGCCAAGATCGGACAGGGGTTGAAAAACTGTTTTTT. It is translated as CASSQDRTGVEKLFF.

V and J are TRBV14 and TRBJ1-1; D unclear. The CDR3 has 16 amino acids. Germline-derived CDR1 and CDR2 are SGHDN and FVKESK. The V end was cut by 5 bases, the J end by 10 bases, with 26 bases between. The CDR3 sequence: CASSYGRPGNFRRAFF. DNA of the CDR3: TGTGCCAGCAGCTATGGGCGGCCGGGGAACTTTCGTAGAGCTTTCTTT.

This chain uses TRBV2 with TRBJ1-5; a possible D gene is TRBD1 (5 bases). There are 14 residues in the CDR3. The germline V gene encodes CDR1 SNHLY and CDR2 FYNNEI. V lost 7 bases and J 2 bases, leaving 12 bases between the germline ends. CDR3 sequence: CASNLGHGNQPQHF. CDR3 coding DNA: TGTGCCAGCAACTTGGGGCATGGCAATCAGCCCCAGCATTTT.

This sequence joins TRBV6-2 or TRBV6-3 and TRBJ2-7; D is perhaps TRBD1 (5 bases). The CDR3 is made up of 13 amino acids. Trimming cost V 6 bases and J 2 bases, with 11 bases left between them. The V gene's germline CDR1 is MNHEY and CDR2 SVGEGT. The CDR3 region is CASSPQVAYEQYF. Here the CDR3 DNA reads TGTGCCAGCAGCCCACAGGTAGCCTACGAGCAGTACTTC.